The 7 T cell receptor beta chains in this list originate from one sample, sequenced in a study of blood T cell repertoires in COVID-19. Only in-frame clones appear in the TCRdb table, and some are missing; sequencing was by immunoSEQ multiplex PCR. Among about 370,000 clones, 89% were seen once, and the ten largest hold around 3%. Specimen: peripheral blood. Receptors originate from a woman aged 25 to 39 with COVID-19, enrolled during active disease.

CDR3 protein: CASSEGQGGEKLFF. CDR3 nucleotides: TGTGCCAGCAGTGAAGGGCAGGGTGGGGAAAAACTGTTTTTT. The J gene is TRBJ1-4, the V gene TRBV2, with D possibly being TRBD1 (5 bases). The CDR3 extends over 14 amino acids. Per germline, CDR1 SNHLY and CDR2 FYNNEI. The V gene lost 1 base and the J gene lost 8 bases, with 11 bases spanning the gap.

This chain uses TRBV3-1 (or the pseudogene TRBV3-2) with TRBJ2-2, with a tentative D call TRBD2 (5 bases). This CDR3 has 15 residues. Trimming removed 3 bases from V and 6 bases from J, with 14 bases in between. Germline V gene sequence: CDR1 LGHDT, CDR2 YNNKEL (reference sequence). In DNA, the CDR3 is TGTGCCAGCAGCCACCTCGGGGTTTCCCCCGGGGAGCTGTTTTTT. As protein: CASSHLGVSPGELFF.

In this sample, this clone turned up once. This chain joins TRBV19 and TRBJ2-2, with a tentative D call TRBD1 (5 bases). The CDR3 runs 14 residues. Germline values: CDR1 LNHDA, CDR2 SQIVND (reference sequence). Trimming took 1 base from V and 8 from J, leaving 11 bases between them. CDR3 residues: CASSIGQGRGELFF. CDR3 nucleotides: TGTGCCAGTAGTATAGGGCAGGGAAGAGGGGAGCTGTTTTTT.

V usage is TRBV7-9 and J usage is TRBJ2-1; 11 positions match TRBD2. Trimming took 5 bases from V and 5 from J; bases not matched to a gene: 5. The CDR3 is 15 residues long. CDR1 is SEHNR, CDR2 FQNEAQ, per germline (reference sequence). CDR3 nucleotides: TGTGCCAGCAGCAACGAGGGACTAGCGGACAATGAGCAGTTCTTC. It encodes CASSNEGLADNEQFF.

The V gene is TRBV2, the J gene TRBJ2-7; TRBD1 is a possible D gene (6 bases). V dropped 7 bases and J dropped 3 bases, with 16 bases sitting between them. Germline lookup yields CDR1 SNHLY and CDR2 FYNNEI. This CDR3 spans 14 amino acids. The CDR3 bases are TGTGCCAGCACCGCGAGGACAGCAAACTACGAGCAGTACTTC. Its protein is CASTARTANYEQYF.

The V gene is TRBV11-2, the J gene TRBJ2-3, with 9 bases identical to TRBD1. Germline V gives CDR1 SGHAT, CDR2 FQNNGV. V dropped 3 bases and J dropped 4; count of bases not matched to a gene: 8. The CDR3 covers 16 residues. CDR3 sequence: CASSLGTTGGADTQYF. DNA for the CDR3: TGTGCCAGCAGCTTGGGGACGACAGGGGGGGCAGATACGCAGTATTTT.

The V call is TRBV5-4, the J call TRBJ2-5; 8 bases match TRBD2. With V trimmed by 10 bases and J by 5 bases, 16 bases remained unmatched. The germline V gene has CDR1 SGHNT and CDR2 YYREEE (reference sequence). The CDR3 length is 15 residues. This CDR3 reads CAPSGGPSEGETQYF. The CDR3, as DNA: TGTGCCCCCAGCGGGGGACCTTCCGAAGGGGAGACCCAGTACTTC.